This T cell receptor beta chain emerged from a study of CD4 T cells in relation to SARS-CoV-2 and coronaviruses. Germline values: CDR1 SGHRS, CDR2 YFSETQ. Germline trimming cut 5 bases from V and 2 bases from J; bases unmatched to any gene: 5. The CDR3 contains 14 residues. TCRdb's copy holds only in-frame clones and misses some; the assay was immunoSEQ multiplex PCR. The table includes around 40,000 clones, approximately 80% detected once. Points on this clone: The target antigen is unknown.

Sequencing input: naive CD4+ T cells from PBMCs, cultured in vitro. Subset meaning: naive CD4+ T cells isolated by negative enrichment. This clonotype originated in an adult with COVID-19. This sequence joins TRBV5-1 and TRBJ2-3, with TRBD2 identical over 7 bases. The CDR3 sequence is CASRPGLSTDTQYF. The CDR3 DNA reads as TGCGCCAGCAGACCGGGACTATCCACAGATACGCAGTATTTT. Full variable domain (missing parts from reference TRBV5-1 and TRBJ2-3): KAGVTQTPRYLIKTRGQQVTLSCSPISGHRSVSWYQQTPGQGLQFLFEYFSETQRNKGNFPGRFSGRQFSNSRSEMNVSTLELGDSALYLCASRPGLSTDTQYFGPGTRLTVL.